This TCR beta chain was profiled in a study of OX40 agonist ivuxolimab in advanced cancers. Profiled with immunoSEQ multiplex PCR; TCRdb holds only in-frame clones, not every one. The sample lists nearly 55,000 clones; more than 85% were seen once. With regard to this clone: Its antigen is not known.

The CDR3 is made up of 14 amino acids. The V gene's germline CDR1 is SEHNR and CDR2 FQNEAQ (reference sequence). Regarding the study as a whole: What antigens the expanded peripheral T cells recognized was never established. Some nonresponders also had low normalized T-cell clonal expansion.

Drawing of blood for sampling happened at baseline, at cycle 4 day 1, and at cycle 7 day 1. This rearrangement joins TRBV7-9 to TRBJ2-5, with D possibly being TRBD1 or TRBD2 (6 bases each). Gene TRBJ2-7 matches the end of the DNA better, so the J call may be wrong. The TCR sequence derives from an adult with an advanced solid tumor such as melanoma, head and neck, liver or kidney cancer. The source was CD4+ or CD8+ T cells sorted from blood, collected in a trial of the OX40 agonist ivuxolimab. CDR3 coding DNA: TGTGCCAGCACCGAAGGGGGAGGTTCCCACGAGCAGTACTTC. This codes for CASTEGGGSHEQYF.